Listed here are 14 T cell receptor beta chains from one sample, sequenced in a study of T cell responses to AZD1222 COVID-19 vaccine (dated by TCRdb to the early 2020s). The time point label, read with the paper, signifies: about 28 days (+/-7) after the second vaccine dose. In the paper's terms, the treatment or condition label means: meningococcal conjugate vaccine given as trial control. The library was prepared using the immunoSEQ multiplex PCR assay. Sourced from immuneACCESS, this table was stored by TCRdb with only in-frame sequences that have V and J called. A share of the clones is absent; for the studies checked, an unresolved V gene accounts for under half, and the remainder has no known explanation. The table for this sample lists some 180,000 clones; approximately 92% of them were counted only once. The ten largest account for approximately 4% of the sample. The input for sequencing was peripheral blood, taken 28 days after the second dose of the MenACWY control vaccine. These receptors were taken from an adult who received the MenACWY meningococcal vaccine as a control.

The genes are TRBV12-3 or TRBV12-4 and TRBJ2-7; D is unclear. V was cut by 6 bases and J by 6 bases, with 9 bases left in between. CDR3 length: 11 residues. The CDR3 nucleotides are TGTGCCAGCAGCCAGATTGGCGAGCAGTACTTC. This codes for CASSQIGEQYF.

This clone was found a few times. The V and J genes are TRBV4-2 and TRBJ1-3, with TRBD1 as a possible D gene (6 bases). The CDR3 runs 16 residues. Deletions cut 3 bases from V and 0 bases from J, with 12 bases between. Germline V lookup: CDR1 LGHNA, CDR2 YNFKEQ. The CDR3 spells CASSHDRISSGNTIYF. In nucleotides, the CDR3 is TGTGCCAGCAGCCACGACAGGATAAGCTCTGGAAACACCATATATTTT.

The V call is TRBV9, the J call TRBJ2-3; 9 bases match TRBD2. J gave up 2 bases and V 0 bases, and 16 bases lay outside the gene matches. CDR1 is SGDLS, CDR2 YYNGEE, per germline. CDR3 length: 20 residues. This CDR3 is CASSVGVAGVGQTHTDTQYF. The CDR3, as DNA: TGTGCCAGCAGCGTAGGAGTAGCGGGAGTGGGGCAGACACACACAGATACGCAGTATTTT.

The V gene is TRBV5-5, the J gene TRBJ1-3; unclear D gene. Trimming took 0 bases from V and 0 from J, leaving 7 bases between them. Germline V CDR1 and CDR2: SGHKS, YYEKEE (reference sequence). The CDR3 is made up of 15 amino acids. The CDR3, as DNA: TGTGCCAGCAGCTTGGACGGAGGCTCTGGAAACACCATATATTTT. It is translated as CASSLDGGSGNTIYF.

The chain has TRBV27 and TRBJ1-4; unclear D gene. V lost 5 bases and J 5 bases, leaving 15 bases between the germline ends. The CDR3 runs 15 residues. Germline values: CDR1 MNHEY, CDR2 SMNVEV (reference sequence). Here the CDR3 DNA reads TGTGCCAGCAGTCCATTCCTTGGGCAGAATGAAAAACTGTTTTTT. Translation: CASSPFLGQNEKLFF.

The sample holds one count of this clone. The same CDR3 can be traced to other DNA sequences in this sample. J is TRBJ2-7 and V is TRBV4-1, with 9 bases lining up with TRBD1. The germline V gene encodes CDR1 MGHRA and CDR2 YSYEKL. The CDR3 spans 14 residues. V lost 4 bases and J lost 2; bases outside the gene matches: 3. CDR3 residues: CASSLGTGPYEQYF. CDR3 DNA sequence: TGCGCCAGCAGCCTAGGGACAGGGCCCTACGAGCAGTACTTC.

V and J are TRBV6-5 and TRBJ2-7; 8 nucleotides align to TRBD1. The V gene end was trimmed by 8 bases and the J gene end by 1 base; junction bases not matched to a gene: 7. Germline V CDR1 and CDR2: MNHEY, SVGAGI. The CDR3 loop spans 14 amino acids. The CDR3 DNA is TGTGCCAGCGCCTTGGACAGGGCGTCCTACGAGCAGTACTTC. Its translation: CASALDRASYEQYF.

In its sample, this clone was seen once. The genes are TRBV2 and TRBJ2-7, with no clear D. Germline loops: CDR1 SNHLY, CDR2 FYNNEI. V dropped 8 bases and J dropped 3 bases, with 8 bases sitting between them. CDR3 length: 11 amino acids. The CDR3 loop reads CASLFIYEQYF. The CDR3 nucleotides read TGTGCCAGCCTTTTCATCTACGAGCAGTACTTC.

The rearrangement uses TRBV6-2 or TRBV6-3 and TRBJ1-5; D is perhaps TRBD1 (6 bases). The CDR3 is made up of 13 amino acids. From germline, CDR1 is MNHEY and CDR2 SVGEGT. Trimming removed 5 bases at V and 6 bases at J, with 11 bases between. CDR3 sequence (DNA): TGTGCCAGCAGTAACAGGGTTGGTCAGCCCCAGCATTTT. Its protein is CASSNRVGQPQHF.

The V gene is TRBV7-2, the J gene TRBJ2-7; 8 nucleotides agree with TRBD1. Germline trimming cut 6 bases from V and 2 bases from J; bases unmatched to any gene: 6. The CDR3 contains 14 residues. The V gene's germline CDR1 is SGHTA and CDR2 FQGNSA. The CDR3 nucleotides are TGTGCCAGCAGACCCGGGACAGGCACCTACGAGCAGTACTTC. This translates into CASRPGTGTYEQYF.

The chain joins TRBV7-8 to TRBJ1-5; tentatively, D is TRBD1 (5 bases). The germline CDR1 and CDR2 sequences are SGHVS and FQNEAQ. The CDR3 extends over 15 amino acids. V dropped 2 bases and J dropped 7 bases, with 15 bases sitting between them. CDR3: CASSLPPGEGQPQHF. The CDR3, as DNA: TGTGCCAGCAGCTTACCCCCGGGGGAGGGACAGCCCCAGCATTTT.

This chain joins TRBV15 and TRBJ2-1; TRBD2 aligns across 9 bases. The germline CDR1 and CDR2 sequences are LNHNV and YYDKDF (reference sequence). With 0 bases clipped from V and 6 bases from J, the junction kept 9 bases outside the gene matches. This CDR3 comprises 17 residues. CDR3 region: CATSRDRGGRAPNEQFF. CDR3 DNA: TGTGCCACCAGCAGAGATCGAGGCGGGAGGGCCCCCAATGAGCAGTTCTTC.

This clone was detected only once. The chain employs TRBV6-5 and TRBJ1-1, with a weak D call TRBD1 (6 bases). V was shortened by 6 bases and J by 1 base, with 9 bases between the two germline ends. This CDR3 contains 13 residues. Germline CDR1 reads MNHEY; CDR2 reads SVGAGI. Here the CDR3 reads CASRQTGNTEAFF. CDR3 nucleotides: TGTGCCAGCAGACAGACAGGGAACACTGAAGCTTTCTTT.

The rearrangement links TRBV10-3 to TRBJ2-7, with TRBD1 matching over 9 bases. The CDR3 sequence is 14 residues long. V was pared by 7 bases and J by 4 bases, with 8 bases of the junction left unmatched. The V gene's germline CDR1 is ENHRY and CDR2 SYGVKD. The CDR3 region is CAITPGQGPYEQYF. The CDR3 DNA is TGTGCCATCACACCGGGACAGGGTCCGTACGAGCAGTACTTC.